This T cell receptor beta chain appears in the sequencing data of a study of shared clonotypes between healthy human individuals. CDR1 and CDR2 (germline): GTSNPN, SVGIG (reference sequence). Trimming removed 7 bases from V and 4 bases from J; junction bases left unmatched: 17. The CDR3 runs 16 residues. Naive CD8 cells lacked CD45RO, underwent positive selection for CCR7 and left out terminally differentiated effector memory CD45RA+ cells. Assay: immunoSEQ multiplex PCR; the TCRdb copy retains only in-frame clones and omits some. The sample records around 2.1 million clones, around 93% being singletons.

The gene calls are TRBV30 and TRBJ2-7; 9 bases line up with TRBD2. The receptor comes from a man aged 18 to 30 in good health. Some clones in this sample may be carry-over from other donors' samples. The specimen sequenced was naive CD8+ T cells from PBMCs. CDR3 protein: CASSPPLAGHLYEQYF. CDR3 sequence (DNA): TGTGCCTCATCACCCCCTCTAGCGGGACATTTGTACGAGCAGTACTTC.